The present T cell receptor (beta chain) was sequenced within a study of T cell responses to AZD1222 COVID-19 vaccine. Study-level results: An increase in Spike-specific TCR breadth and depth was observed after two AZD1222 doses. Distributed over spike, vaccine-associated CD4 TCRs predominated at 160-218 and 743-854.

TCRdb's copy holds only in-frame clones and misses some; the assay was immunoSEQ multiplex PCR. The table records 140,000 to 150,000 clones, 80% to 90% of them present only once. As to this clone: Its antigen is undetermined.

The V and J ends lost 2 bases and 0 bases respectively, with 11 bases between them. Germline V gene lookup returns CDR1 MDHEN and CDR2 SYDVKM. CDR3 length: 15 residues. The sequencing here drew on peripheral blood, taken on day 0 of AZD1222 vaccination. The chain uses TRBV28 and TRBJ2-7; perhaps D is TRBD1 or TRBD2 (5 bases each). This receptor was identified in an adult in good health. DNA for the CDR3: TGTGCCAGCAGTTTACTGGGACGCCTCTCCTACGAGCAGTACTTC. Translation gives CASSLLGRLSYEQYF.